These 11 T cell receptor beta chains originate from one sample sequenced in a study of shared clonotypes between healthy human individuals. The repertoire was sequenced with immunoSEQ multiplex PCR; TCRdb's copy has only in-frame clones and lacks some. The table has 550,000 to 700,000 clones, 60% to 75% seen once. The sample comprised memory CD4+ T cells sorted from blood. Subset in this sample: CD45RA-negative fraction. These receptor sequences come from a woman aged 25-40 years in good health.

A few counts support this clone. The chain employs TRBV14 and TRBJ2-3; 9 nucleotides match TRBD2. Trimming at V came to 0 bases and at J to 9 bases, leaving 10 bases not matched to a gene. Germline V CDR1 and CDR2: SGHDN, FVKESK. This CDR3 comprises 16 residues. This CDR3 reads CASSQEGLATLGTQYF. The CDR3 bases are TGTGCCAGCAGCCAAGAGGGACTAGCCACACTTGGGACGCAGTATTTT.

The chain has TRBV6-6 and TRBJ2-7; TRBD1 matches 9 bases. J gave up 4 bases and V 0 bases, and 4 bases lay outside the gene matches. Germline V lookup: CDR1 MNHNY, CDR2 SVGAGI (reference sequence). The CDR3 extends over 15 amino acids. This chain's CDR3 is CASSYSTGGPYEQYF. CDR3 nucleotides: TGTGCCAGCAGTTACTCGACAGGGGGTCCTTACGAGCAGTACTTC.

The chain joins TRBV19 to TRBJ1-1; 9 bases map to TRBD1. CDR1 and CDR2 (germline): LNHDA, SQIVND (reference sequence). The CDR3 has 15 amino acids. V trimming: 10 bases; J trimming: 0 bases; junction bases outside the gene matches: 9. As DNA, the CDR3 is TGTGCCACAAACAGGGGGCTCTACATGAACACTGAAGCTTTCTTT. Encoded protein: CATNRGLYMNTEAFF.

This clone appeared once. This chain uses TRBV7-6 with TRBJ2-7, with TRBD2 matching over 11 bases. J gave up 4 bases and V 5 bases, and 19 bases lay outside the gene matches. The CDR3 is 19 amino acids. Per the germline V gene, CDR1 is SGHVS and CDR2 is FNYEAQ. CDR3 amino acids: CASSLQHFIAGGLIYEQYF. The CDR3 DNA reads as TGTGCCAGCAGCCTCCAACACTTCATAGCGGGAGGGCTTATTTACGAGCAGTACTTC.

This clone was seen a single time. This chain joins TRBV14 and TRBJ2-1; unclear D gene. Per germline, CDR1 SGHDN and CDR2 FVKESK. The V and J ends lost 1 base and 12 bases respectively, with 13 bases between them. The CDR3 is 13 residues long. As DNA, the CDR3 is TGTGCCAGCAGCCAAGGGGCCCCCGGTCGGCAGTTCTTC. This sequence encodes CASSQGAPGRQFF.

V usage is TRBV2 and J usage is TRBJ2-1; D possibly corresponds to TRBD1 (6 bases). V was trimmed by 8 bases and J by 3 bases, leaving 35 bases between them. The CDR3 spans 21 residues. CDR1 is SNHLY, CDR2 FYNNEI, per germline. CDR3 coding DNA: TGTGCCAGCGGGTCTTCGTGGAACAGGGATATAACTACAGCAGACTACAATGAGCAGTTCTTC. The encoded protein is CASGSSWNRDITTADYNEQFF.

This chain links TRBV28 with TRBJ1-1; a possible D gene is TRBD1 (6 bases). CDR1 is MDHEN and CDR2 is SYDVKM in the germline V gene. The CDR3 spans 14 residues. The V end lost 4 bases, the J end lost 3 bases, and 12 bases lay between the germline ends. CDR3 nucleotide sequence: TGTGCCAGCAGTTCAGGACAGTCGGACACTGAAGCTTTCTTT. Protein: CASSSGQSDTEAFF.

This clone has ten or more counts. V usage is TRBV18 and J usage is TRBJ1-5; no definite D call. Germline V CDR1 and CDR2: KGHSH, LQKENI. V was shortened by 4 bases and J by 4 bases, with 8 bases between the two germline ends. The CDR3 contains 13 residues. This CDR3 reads CASSQGLNQPQHF. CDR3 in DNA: TGTGCCAGCTCACAGGGATTAAATCAGCCCCAGCATTTT. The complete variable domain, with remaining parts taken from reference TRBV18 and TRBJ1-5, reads NAGVMQNPRHLVRRRGQEARLRCSPMKGHSHVYWYRQLPEEGLKFMVYLQKENIIDESGMPKERFSAEFPKEGPSILRIQQVVRGDSAAYFCASSQGLNQPQHFGDGTRLSIL.

The CDR3 region is CAISDRQSYEQYF. DNA for the CDR3: TGTGCCATCAGTGACCGACAGTCCTACGAGCAGTACTTC. The chain couples TRBV10-3 to TRBJ2-7; tentatively, D is TRBD1 (5 bases). The CDR3 consists of 13 residues. Germline assignment: CDR1 ENHRY and CDR2 SYGVKD. V was clipped by 3 bases and J by 1 base, with 7 bases between them.

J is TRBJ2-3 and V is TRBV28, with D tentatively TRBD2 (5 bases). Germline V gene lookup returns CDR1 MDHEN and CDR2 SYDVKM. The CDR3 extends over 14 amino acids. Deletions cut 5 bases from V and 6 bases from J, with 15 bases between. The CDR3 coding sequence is TGTGCCAGCAGTCCCCCGGGAAGCCTCGATACGCAGTATTTT. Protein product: CASSPPGSLDTQYF.

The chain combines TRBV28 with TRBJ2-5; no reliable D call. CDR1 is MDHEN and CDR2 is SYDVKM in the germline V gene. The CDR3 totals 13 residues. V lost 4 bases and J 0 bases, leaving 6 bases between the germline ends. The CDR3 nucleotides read TGTGCCAGCAGTTCTCCAGACCAAGAGACCCAGTACTTC. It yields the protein CASSSPDQETQYF.